This TCR beta chain came from a study of blood T cells in healthy people across ages. The CDR3 loop spans 11 amino acids. Germline V gene lookup returns CDR1 SGHTA and CDR2 FQGNSA. The use of a sample-barcoded 5' primer and a J-beta primer mix characterized a second PCR of 7 to 11 cycles. Each CDR3 protein gets one entry after TCRdb re-called the 5' RACE reads with MiXCR. This sample carries 540,000 or so distinct CDR3 sequences, about 24% of them seen once, and the ten largest clones take 8.7%. Turning to this clonotype: Just one base apart from a much larger clone, this may be a read error.

The sample was also reused in another study, on T cells of mothers and their children.

Input material: blood. The J gene is TRBJ2-5, the V gene TRBV7-2; D uncertain. The J call may be mistaken, given a closer DNA end match to TRBJ2-7. The sequence came from a boy younger than 18 in good health. For the CDR3, the DNA is TGTGCCAGCAGCTTAAAGTACGAGCAGTACTTC. This gives the protein CASSLKYEQYF.